This paragraph reports one TCR beta chain. In the authors' methods: Reference gene primer amplification gave estimated nucleated cell counts. TCRdb's copy holds only in-frame clones and misses some; the assay was immunoSEQ multiplex PCR. That table furnishes V, J and clone size, whereas the DNA furnished D and trimming. The sample lists 51,000 or so clones, 85% to 90% seen once, with 9% in the top ten. This sample was included in a study of blood T cell repertoires in COVID-19. Background on the study: PBMCs, B-cell-depleted T cells, or T cells were the source of the cDNA or gDNA that made up the material.

Germline lookup yields CDR1 SGHRS and CDR2 YFSETQ. V shed 1 base and J shed 5 bases, with 6 bases lying between them. This CDR3 contains 12 residues. The chain recombines TRBV5-1 with TRBJ1-1; no clear D gene. The TCR sequence derives from an older man with active or convalescent COVID-19. Sequencing input: peripheral blood. CDR3 nucleotides: TGCGCCAGCAGCTTGATGCGGACTGAAGCTTTCTTT. The encoded protein is CASSLMRTEAFF.